These T cell receptor beta chains were read from a single sample in a study of T cell repertoires in cytomegalovirus infection. In TCRdb, the reads were re-called with MiXCR into one record per CDR3 protein. Of 80,000 or so distinct CDR3 sequences listed, roughly 40% were seen once; the top ten hold roughly 93%. These TCRs' antigens remain unknown. This sample comprised CD8+ T cells from cultured PBMCs, obtained from culture after CMV antigen stimulation. The receptors originated from a human donor in good health (CMV status not recorded). Some clones in this sample may be carry-over from other donors' samples. CDR3s include the opening cysteine and the closing phenylalanine or tryptophan. The D gene is left open where the match is weak. Clone size is given for some rows only: seen once, a few or many times, or a class if the clone is expanded.

V	D	size	J	CDR3	DNA
TRBV11-2	-	-	TRBJ2-3	CASSRTPSTDTQYF	TGTGCCAGCAGCAGGACACCTAGCACAGATACGCAGTATTTT
TRBV12-3/TRBV12-4	-	few	TRBJ2-3	CASSIQGPLDTQYF	TGTGCCAGCAGCATCCAGGGGCCACTAGATACGCAGTATTTT
TRBV7-9	-	-	TRBJ2-2	CASSRKAPSNTGELFF	TGTGCCAGCAGCCGTAAAGCCCCCTCGAACACCGGGGAGCTGTTTTTT
TRBV15	-	-	TRBJ1-1	CATSREGPAMNTEAFF	TGTGCCACCAGCAGAGAAGGGCCGGCCATGAACACTGAAGCTTTCTTT
TRBV7-4	TRBD1	once	TRBJ1-3	CASSHRTGNSGNTIYF	TGTGCCAGCAGCCACCGGACAGGGAACTCTGGAAACACCATATATTTT
TRBV27	-	-	TRBJ1-1	CASSNSGGAGTEAFF	TGTGCCAGCAGCAACTCTGGGGGCGCGGGGACTGAAGCTTTCTTT
TRBV7-6	-	-	TRBJ1-5	CASSLEQGEGNQPQHF	TGTGCCAGCAGCTTAGAGCAGGGTGAGGGCAATCAGCCCCAGCATTTT
TRBV6-8	TRBD2	-	TRBJ2-3	CASSRGLATDTQYF	TGTGCCAGCAGTAGGGGACTAGCTACAGATACGCAGTATTTT
TRBV28	-	-	TRBJ1-6	CASSLLGSSYNSPLHF	TGTGCCAGCAGTTTATTGGGGAGCTCCTATAATTCACCCCTCCACTTT
TRBV18	-	-	TRBJ1-1	CASSPPGGLEAFF	TGTGCCAGCTCACCACCGGGGGGTCTGGAAGCTTTCTTT
TRBV7-2	-	few	TRBJ2-2	CASSLGGLSTGELFF	TGTGCCAGCAGCTTGGGGGGTCTGAGCACCGGGGAGCTGTTTTTT
TRBV7-3	TRBD1	many	TRBJ2-3	CASSAIQGAGDTQYF	TGTGCCAGCAGCGCGATCCAGGGGGCAGGAGATACGCAGTATTTT
TRBV6-5	-	-	TRBJ1-6	CASSYSGKGSSYNSPLHF	TGTGCCAGCAGTTACTCGGGTAAAGGGAGCTCCTATAATTCACCCCTCCACTTT
TRBV27	-	few	TRBJ2-7	CASSPQVVDEQYF	TGTGCCAGCAGTCCCCAGGTGGTCGACGAGCAGTACTTC
TRBV4-1	-	-	TRBJ2-7	CASSQTDEYEQYF	TGCGCCAGCAGCCAAACGGATGAGTACGAGCAGTACTTC
TRBV10-3	-	-	TRBJ1-5	CAISESRSNQPQHF	TGTGCCATCAGTGAGTCAAGGAGCAATCAGCCCCAGCATTTT
TRBV4-1	-	-	TRBJ1-6	CASTPMNNSPLHF	TGCGCCAGCACCCCGATGAATAATTCACCCCTCCACTTT
TRBV12-3/TRBV12-4	TRBD2	many	TRBJ2-5	CASSGLAGGSQETQYF	TGTGCCAGCAGTGGACTAGCGGGGGGGAGCCAAGAGACCCAGTACTTC
TRBV7-8	-	-	TRBJ1-1	CASSLSPGNTEAFF	TGTGCCAGCAGCTTAAGTCCAGGGAACACTGAAGCTTTCTTT
TRBV24-1	-	few	TRBJ2-2	CATSDSEFTTGTGELFF	TGTGCCACCAGTGATTCTGAGTTCACCACAGGGACCGGGGAGCTGTTTTTT
TRBV2	-	-	TRBJ1-1	CASSELRGASTEAFF	TGTGCCAGCAGTGAACTCCGAGGGGCCAGCACTGAAGCTTTCTTT
TRBV27	-	-	TRBJ2-7	CASSSGIFYEQYF	TGTGCCAGCAGTTCAGGGATATTCTACGAGCAGTACTTC
TRBV7-2	-	many	TRBJ1-1	CASSLSGNTEAFF	TGTGCCAGCAGCCTATCAGGGAACACTGAAGCTTTCTTT
TRBV12-3/TRBV12-4	-	-	TRBJ1-6	CASRSGVPSPLHF	TGTGCCAGCCGGTCGGGGGTACCTTCACCCCTCCACTTT
TRBV7-8	-	many	TRBJ1-1	CASSSPMDLTKNTEAFF	TGTGCCAGCAGCTCTCCTATGGACCTTACTAAGAACACTGAAGCTTTCTTT
TRBV12-3/TRBV12-4	-	-	TRBJ1-1	CASSGGQGGNTEAFF	TGTGCCAGCAGTGGGGGGCAGGGCGGGAACACTGAAGCTTTCTTT
TRBV15	-	many	TRBJ2-7	CATSRDTGRGSYEQYF	TGTGCCACCAGCAGAGATACGGGCCGGGGATCCTACGAGCAGTACTTC
TRBV15	-	few	TRBJ2-5	CATSGTGQTQETQYF	TGTGCCACCAGCGGAACCGGACAGACTCAGGAGACCCAGTACTTC
TRBV7-9	-	few	TRBJ1-4	CASSLALGGEKLFF	TGTGCCAGCAGCTTAGCGCTGGGGGGTGAAAAACTGTTTTTT
TRBV10-3	TRBD1	-	TRBJ1-2	CAMKTGVYGYTF	TGTGCCATGAAAACAGGGGTCTATGGCTACACCTTC
TRBV7-6	TRBD1	many	TRBJ2-7	CASRSGQGDYEQYF	TGTGCCAGCAGATCGGGACAGGGCGACTACGAGCAGTACTTC
TRBV7-4	-	-	TRBJ2-3	CASSQDNTDTQYF	TGTGCCAGCAGCCAGGACAACACAGATACGCAGTATTTT
TRBV7-9	-	many	TRBJ2-1	CAMETGMSDEQFF	TGTGCCATGGAAACCGGGATGAGTGATGAGCAGTTCTTC
TRBV7-9	TRBD2	-	TRBJ2-1	CASSLTTSGGYNEQFF	TGTGCCAGCAGCTTAACTACTAGCGGGGGCTACAATGAGCAGTTCTTC
TRBV7-2	TRBD1	few	TRBJ2-5	CASSLVPRWDREETQYF	TGTGCCAGCAGCTTAGTTCCGAGGTGGGACAGGGAAGAGACCCAGTACTTC
TRBV7-9	TRBD1	few	TRBJ2-3	CASSRRGLGPDTQYF	TGTGCCAGCAGCCGCAGGGGGCTCGGACCAGATACGCAGTATTTT
TRBV5-6	TRBD1	-	TRBJ2-7	CASSPTGISYEQYF	TGTGCCAGCAGCCCGACAGGGATATCCTACGAGCAGTACTTC
TRBV6-1	-	few	TRBJ2-7	CASSTRGKSYEQYF	TGTGCCAGCAGTACAAGGGGGAAGTCCTACGAGCAGTACTTC
TRBV7-9	-	few	TRBJ2-5	CASSTETDQETQYF	TGTGCCAGCAGCACGGAGACAGACCAAGAGACCCAGTACTTC
TRBV6-5	TRBD1	-	TRBJ2-2	CASSYDGRGNIPNTGELFF	TGTGCCAGCAGTTACGACGGCAGGGGGAATATACCAAACACCGGGGAGCTGTTTTTT
TRBV24-1	TRBD2	-	TRBJ2-1	CATSEGLGYNEQFF	TGTGCCACCAGTGAGGGACTAGGGTACAATGAGCAGTTCTTC
TRBV7-8	-	-	TRBJ2-1	CASSLEAASNEQFF	TGTGCCAGCAGCTTAGAGGCAGCGAGCAATGAGCAGTTCTTC
TRBV7-2	TRBD2	-	TRBJ2-1	CAGTSGGAFEQFF	TGTGCCGGTACTAGCGGGGGGGCGTTTGAGCAGTTCTTC
TRBV6-1	-	-	TRBJ2-7	CASSEPYVVRGGAIEQYF	TGTGCCAGCAGTGAACCTTATGTGGTTAGGGGGGGGGCGATTGAGCAGTACTTC
TRBV5-1	-	-	TRBJ2-1	CASSLEETVQTNEQFF	TGCGCCAGCAGCTTGGAGGAGACAGTCCAAACCAATGAGCAGTTCTTC